Following are 9 T cell receptor beta chains from one sample sequenced in a study of control samples from healthy donors and cancer patients (TCRdb year 2020). Libraries were constructed by the immunoSEQ multiplex PCR assay. As stored in TCRdb, this immuneACCESS dataset retains in-frame rearrangements with V and J assigned. A fraction of the clones does not appear; measured against another copy, unresolved V genes explain less than half of the discrepancy, and the remainder lacks a known reason. Across this sample there are about 160,000 clones, with about 87% seen only once. The ten largest clonotypes hold about 12% of the sample. Sequencing was done on a sample of blood. These receptors originate from a man younger than 40 in good health.

The chain uses TRBV29-1 and TRBJ2-7; D call uncertain. CDR1 is SQVTM and CDR2 is ANQGSEA in the germline V gene. CDR3 size: 15 residues. Deletions cut 5 bases from V and 4 bases from J, with 21 bases between. CDR3 sequence (DNA): TGCAGCGTTTATAGGGTCGGCAGAGACGCGTACGAGCAGTACTTC. Translating it yields CSVYRVGRDAYEQYF.

The chain employs TRBV5-3 and TRBJ2-1; tentative D call: TRBD2 (5 bases). TRBV5-3 is designated an ORF whose function remains uncertain. Trimming removed 6 bases from V and 6 bases from J, with 13 bases in between. There are 13 residues in the CDR3. The DNA of the CDR3 is TGTGCCAGAACCGCGGCGGGTAGCAATGAGCAGTTCTTC. Its translation: CARTAAGSNEQFF.

The V and J genes are TRBV10-3 and TRBJ2-3, with 12 bases lining up with TRBD1. Per the germline V gene, CDR1 is ENHRY and CDR2 is SYGVKD. The V and J ends lost 5 bases and 5 bases, in that order; junction bases with no gene match: 5. This CDR3 comprises 15 residues. The CDR3: CAISTGTGGEDTQYF. CDR3 DNA: TGTGCCATCAGTACCGGGACAGGGGGCGAAGATACGCAGTATTTT.

The chain carries TRBV6-2 or TRBV6-3 and TRBJ2-7; 7 nucleotides align to TRBD1. Trimming cost V 5 bases and J 7 bases; bases outside gene matches: 8. Germline CDR1 is MNHEY and CDR2 is SVGEGT. The CDR3 is made up of 13 amino acids. The CDR3 reads CASSPRLQGEQYF. CDR3 sequence (DNA): TGTGCCAGCAGTCCACGATTACAGGGGGAGCAGTACTTC.

The CDR3 is CASSYLGFEQYF. CDR3 coding DNA: TGTGCCAGCAGTTACTTGGGGTTTGAGCAGTACTTC. The V call is TRBV6-2 or TRBV6-3, the J call TRBJ2-7; D not certain. V was pared by 1 base and J by 7 bases, with 8 bases between. The germline V gene has CDR1 MNHEY and CDR2 SVGEGT. This CDR3 is built from 12 residues.

The chain carries TRBV19 and TRBJ2-1, with D maybe TRBD2 (6 bases). The CDR3 runs to 15 residues. Germline CDR1 LNHDA, CDR2 SQIVND (reference sequence). Trimming cost V 1 base and J 2 bases, with 9 bases left between them. Here the CDR3 reads CASSIAGVPYNEQFF. The CDR3 region has the DNA TGTGCCAGTAGTATAGCGGGAGTCCCCTACAATGAGCAGTTCTTC. Based on the CDR3 plus reference TRBV19 and TRBJ2-1, the full variable domain is DGGITQSPKYLFRKEGQNVTLSCEQNLNHDAMYWYRQDPGQGLRLIYYSQIVNDFQKGDIAEGYSVSREKKESFPLTVTSAQKNPTAFYLCASSIAGVPYNEQFFGPGTRLTVL.

This chain connects TRBV5-1 to TRBJ2-7; D is uncertain. V dropped 0 bases and J dropped 0 bases, with 10 bases sitting between them. Germline CDR1 is SGHRS and CDR2 is YFSETQ. The CDR3 contains 15 residues. The CDR3 loop reads CASSLAPLSSYEQYF. The CDR3 DNA reads TGCGCCAGCAGCTTGGCCCCTCTCAGCTCCTACGAGCAGTACTTC. The full variable domain, with the rest looked up from reference TRBV5-1 and TRBJ2-7, is KAGVTQTPRYLIKTRGQQVTLSCSPISGHRSVSWYQQTPGQGLQFLFEYFSETQRNKGNFPGRFSGRQFSNSRSEMNVSTLELGDSALYLCASSLAPLSSYEQYFGPGTRLTVT.

V gene TRBV18 combines with J gene TRBJ1-5; TRBD1 agrees at 7 bases. Germline V CDR1 and CDR2: KGHSH, LQKENI. The ends lost 1 base at V and 2 bases at J; junction bases unmatched: 11. This CDR3 contains 18 residues. The DNA of the CDR3 is TGTGCCAGCTCACCACTCCCCCTGAAGGGGGCGGGCAATCAGCCCCAGCATTTT. Its protein product is CASSPLPLKGAGNQPQHF. Full variable domain (outside the CDR3, taken from reference TRBV18 and TRBJ1-5): NAGVMQNPRHLVRRRGQEARLRCSPMKGHSHVYWYRQLPEEGLKFMVYLQKENIIDESGMPKERFSAEFPKEGPSILRIQQVVRGDSAAYFCASSPLPLKGAGNQPQHFGDGTRLSIL.

The chain joins TRBV27 to TRBJ2-2; TRBD2 is a possible D gene (6 bases). Germline lookup yields CDR1 MNHEY and CDR2 SMNVEV (reference sequence). This CDR3 spans 14 amino acids. Trimming cost V 6 bases and J 4 bases, with 12 bases left between them. Written as DNA, the CDR3 is TGTGCCAGCAGCTGGGGGGTGTCCACCGGGGAGCTGTTTTTT. This gives the protein CASSWGVSTGELFF.